This T cell receptor (beta chain) appears in the sequencing data of a study of shared clonotypes between healthy human individuals. Sequencing was at deep level. Methods used by the authors: Junction-only sequences without quality scores were provided by ImmunoSEQ, so filtering was different. Assay used: immunoSEQ multiplex PCR; TCRdb lists only in-frame clones, some missing. The DNA was the basis for D and trimming; V, J and clone size are from that table. The sample lists about 2.3 million clones, around 93% occurring once. CDR1 is SGHDT, CDR2 YYEEEE, per germline. The V end was cut by 1 base, the J end by 1 base, with 8 bases between. The CDR3 covers 14 residues. To note about this clone: Its antigen is not identified.

Overall study results and limits: The small donor group covered limited genetic and exposure diversity. Naive subsets usually exceeded memory subsets in estimated richness.

This sequence originates from a man between 18 and 29 years old in good health. Some clones in this sample may be carry-over from other donors' samples. The sequenced sample consisted of naive CD4+ T cells from PBMCs. Subset defined: CD45RA+ positively selected. V gene TRBV5-6 combines with J gene TRBJ1-1; TRBD1 might be the D (5 bases). CDR3 DNA sequence: TGTGCCAGCAGCTTGCGAGGACAGAACACTGAAGCTTTCTTT. Amino acid sequence: CASSLRGQNTEAFF.